Each of the 22 T cell receptor beta chains below was sequenced from the same sample in a study of technical replicates of blood from several donors. Sequencing used immunoSEQ multiplex PCR; TCRdb keeps in-frame clones, though not all of them. Of 80,000 or so clones listed, approximately 94% were seen once; the top ten hold over 0.35%. Sequenced input: T cells isolated from PBMCs. Receptors were obtained from a human donor in good health.

The CDR3 DNA reads as TGTGCCAGCAGTGACTCGCCAGGGGGAAGGGGTGAAGCTTTCTTT. It specifies CASSDSPGGRGEAFF. The chain employs TRBV6-4 and TRBJ1-1, with TRBD1 identical over 7 bases. Germline CDR1 reads MRHNA; CDR2 reads SNTAGT. J gave up 7 bases and V 0 bases, and 8 bases lay outside the gene matches. CDR3 length: 15 amino acids.

The chain joins TRBV28 to TRBJ2-2; the D gene is possibly TRBD1 (6 bases). CDR3 size: 14 residues. V was cut by 5 bases and J by 3 bases, with 10 bases left in between. In germline, CDR1 is MDHEN, CDR2 SYDVKM. The CDR3 reads CASSLRTDTGELFF. The DNA of the CDR3 is TGTGCCAGCAGTCTGCGGACAGACACCGGGGAGCTGTTTTTT. Full variable domain (missing parts from reference TRBV28 and TRBJ2-2): DVKVTQSSRYLVKRTGEKVFLECVQDMDHENMFWYRQDPGLGLRLIYFSYDVKMKEKGDIPEGYSVSREKKERFSLILESASTNQTSMYLCASSLRTDTGELFFGEGSRLTVL.

This chain links TRBV13 with TRBJ1-3; unclear D gene. Between the trimmed V and J ends, which lost 6 bases and 7 bases, there was a span of 7 bases. This CDR3 contains 11 residues. The germline CDR1 and CDR2 sequences are PRHDT and FYEKMQ (reference sequence). CDR3 amino acids: CASSRGNTIYF. CDR3 nucleotides: TGTGCCAGCAGTCGAGGCAACACCATATATTTT.

V is TRBV5-1 and J is TRBJ2-1, with D unclear. Germline lookup yields CDR1 SGHRS and CDR2 YFSETQ. This CDR3 comprises 12 residues. Trimming shortened V by 1 base and J by 6 bases, and 5 bases separated the two germline ends. The CDR3 is CASSLLPNEQFF. Here the CDR3 DNA reads TGCGCCAGCAGCTTGCTTCCCAATGAGCAGTTCTTC.

V is TRBV6-1 and J is TRBJ2-2, with 10 bases aligning to TRBD1. This CDR3 contains 15 residues. Germline values: CDR1 MNHNS, CDR2 SASEGT. Losses at the gene ends were 5 bases for V and 7 bases for J; bases not matched to a gene: 7. CDR3 loop: CASSLGQGGIGELFF. The CDR3 DNA reads as TGTGCCAGCAGTCTTGGACAGGGGGGAATCGGGGAGCTGTTTTTT.

The chain employs TRBV13 and TRBJ2-1; 10 bases fit TRBD2. Germline CDR1 and CDR2: PRHDT and FYEKMQ (reference sequence). V lost 0 bases to trimming and J lost 7 bases; unmatched junction nucleotides: 3. The CDR3 runs 15 residues. In DNA form, the CDR3 reads TGTGCCAGCAGCTTAGGGATAGCGGGAGGTAATGAGCAGTTCTTC. Translated: CASSLGIAGGNEQFF.

This clone was seen more than once but under ten times. The chain couples TRBV5-1 to TRBJ1-1, with TRBD1 matching 8 bases. Germline CDR1 reads SGHRS; CDR2 reads YFSETQ. J was trimmed by 0 bases and V by 4 bases; bases with no gene match: 11. The CDR3 is 17 residues long. This CDR3 is CASSPRTGRQLNTEAFF. CDR3 DNA sequence: TGCGCCAGCAGCCCGAGGACAGGGCGCCAACTGAACACTGAAGCTTTCTTT. The whole variable domain, filled in from reference TRBV5-1 and TRBJ1-1, reads KAGVTQTPRYLIKTRGQQVTLSCSPISGHRSVSWYQQTPGQGLQFLFEYFSETQRNKGNFPGRFSGRQFSNSRSEMNVSTLELGDSALYLCASSPRTGRQLNTEAFFGQGTRLTVV.

The chain combines TRBV7-9 with TRBJ2-1; 8 nucleotides match TRBD2. J was trimmed by 7 bases and V by 5 bases; bases with no gene match: 7. This CDR3 is 14 amino acids long. Germline V gene lookup returns CDR1 SEHNR and CDR2 FQNEAQ (reference sequence). The CDR3 DNA follows: TGTGCCAGCAGCCTTGGACTAGCCAGTAATGAGCAGTTCTTC. This sequence encodes CASSLGLASNEQFF.

The CDR3 DNA is TGTGCCACCAGCAGAGAGGGCAGCACAGATACGCAGTATTTT. Its protein product is CATSREGSTDTQYF. The V and J genes are TRBV15 and TRBJ2-3; D remains unclear. The V gene's germline CDR1 is LNHNV and CDR2 YYDKDF (reference sequence). The CDR3 extends over 14 amino acids. The V end lost 0 bases, the J end lost 0 bases, and 4 bases lay between the germline ends. Full variable domain (rest looked up from reference TRBV15 and TRBJ2-3): DAMVIQNPRYQVTQFGKPVTLSCSQTLNHNVMYWYQQKSSQAPKLLFHYYDKDFNNEADTPDNFQSRRPNTSFCFLDIRSPGLGDTAMYLCATSREGSTDTQYFGPGTRLTVL.

The chain couples TRBV5-6 to TRBJ2-7; no clear D. There are 11 residues in the CDR3. CDR1 SGHDT and CDR2 YYEEEE come from the germline V gene. V dropped 4 bases and J dropped 1 base, with 3 bases sitting between them. CDR3: CASSQSYEQYF. In DNA form, the CDR3 reads TGTGCCAGCAGCCAGTCCTACGAGCAGTACTTC.

V gene TRBV14 combines with J gene TRBJ1-1; D unresolved. The germline gives CDR1 SGHDN, CDR2 FVKESK. The CDR3 spans 13 residues. The germline V and J ends were trimmed by 3 bases and 1 base, with 6 bases remaining between them. The CDR3 DNA reads TGTGCCAGCAGCCAGGCAAGGAACACTGAAGCTTTCTTT. Amino acids: CASSQARNTEAFF.

This chain uses TRBV30 with TRBJ2-7, with 9 bases matching TRBD1. The length of the CDR3 is 11 residues. Trimming removed 7 bases from V and 4 bases from J; junction bases left unmatched: 2. The germline gives CDR1 GTSNPN, CDR2 SVGIG (reference sequence). The CDR3: CALTGGYEQYF. CDR3 coding DNA: TGTGCCTTGACAGGGGGTTACGAGCAGTACTTC. Full variable domain (outside the CDR3, taken from reference TRBV30 and TRBJ2-7): SQTIHQWPATLVQPVGSPLSLECTVEGTSNPNLYWYRQAAGRGLQLLFYSVGIGQISSEVPQNLSASRPQDRQFILSSKKLLLSDSGFYLCALTGGYEQYFGPGTRLTVT.

The chain carries TRBV4-3 and TRBJ1-5, with D uncertain. This CDR3 region has 15 residues. Germline CDR1 LGHNA, CDR2 YSLEER. V shed 0 bases and J shed 7 bases, with 13 bases lying between them. Written as DNA, the CDR3 is TGCGCCAGCAGCCAAGATCCGGGAATAGGGCAGCCCCAGCATTTT. Translation gives CASSQDPGIGQPQHF.

This clone was recorded only once. Different DNA sequences within this sample yield the same CDR3. The rearrangement links TRBV27 to TRBJ1-2, with 8 bases matching TRBD1. Germline lookup yields CDR1 MNHEY and CDR2 SMNVEV (reference sequence). CDR3 size: 13 residues. V gave up 6 bases and J gave up 8 bases; unmatched junction bases: 8. The CDR3 coding sequence is TGTGCCAGCAGCCTGACAGGGGTTTACGGCTACACCTTC. Translating it yields CASSLTGVYGYTF.

This chain joins TRBV2 and TRBJ2-7, with 13 bases fitting TRBD2. There are 15 residues in the CDR3. V lost 7 bases and J lost 5; bases outside the gene matches: 8. Germline CDR1 SNHLY, CDR2 FYNNEI. CDR3 residues: CASTPRTSGSDEQYF. For the CDR3, the DNA is TGTGCCAGCACCCCAAGGACTAGCGGGAGCGACGAGCAGTACTTC.

The chain links TRBV28 to TRBJ2-4, with TRBD1 identical over 8 bases. Germline assignment: CDR1 MDHEN and CDR2 SYDVKM. This CDR3 region has 14 residues. The junction had 10 bases not matched to a gene; V was cut back by 7 bases and J by 8 bases. Written as DNA, the CDR3 is TGTGCCAGCACCCTATCTGGACAGGGAGACATTCAGTACTTC. Translated: CASTLSGQGDIQYF. Full variable domain (missing parts from reference TRBV28 and TRBJ2-4): DVKVTQSSRYLVKRTGEKVFLECVQDMDHENMFWYRQDPGLGLRLIYFSYDVKMKEKGDIPEGYSVSREKKERFSLILESASTNQTSMYLCASTLSGQGDIQYFGAGTRLSVL.

This rearrangement joins TRBV7-3 to TRBJ2-5, with TRBD1 as a possible D gene (5 bases). Germline V gene sequence: CDR1 SGHTA, CDR2 FQGTGA. This CDR3 is built from 14 residues. The V end was cut by 0 bases, the J end by 5 bases, with 10 bases between. DNA for the CDR3: TGTGCCAGCAGCTTAACAGGGGCGAAGGAGACCCAGTACTTC. Translation gives CASSLTGAKETQYF.

The rearrangement joins TRBV19 to TRBJ2-3; 13 positions agree with TRBD2. The ends lost 9 bases at V and 5 bases at J; junction bases unmatched: 11. The CDR3 is 16 residues long. Per the germline V gene, CDR1 is LNHDA and CDR2 is SQIVND (reference sequence). CDR3 in amino acids: CASHVLAGGPIDTQYF. CDR3 DNA: TGTGCCAGCCACGTACTAGCGGGAGGGCCAATAGATACGCAGTATTTT.

The chain combines TRBV9 with TRBJ2-3; 7 bases line up with TRBD1. Germline CDR1 is SGDLS and CDR2 is YYNGEE. The CDR3 contains 16 residues. V trimming: 2 bases; J trimming: 0 bases; junction bases outside the gene matches: 6. CDR3 coding DNA: TGTGCCAGCAGCGTTACAAGGGACAGAAGCACAGATACGCAGTATTTT. Its translation is CASSVTRDRSTDTQYF.

This rearrangement joins TRBV27 to TRBJ1-1; TRBD1 agrees at 8 bases. Trimming cost V 2 bases and J 5 bases; bases outside gene matches: 7. This CDR3 contains 15 residues. Looked up from germline, CDR1 is MNHEY and CDR2 is SMNVEV (reference sequence). The CDR3 reads CASSLNGDRRTEAFF. CDR3 sequence (DNA): TGTGCCAGCAGTTTAAATGGGGACAGGCGGACTGAAGCTTTCTTT.

The rearrangement uses TRBV4-2 and TRBJ1-2; the match to TRBD1 covers 11 bases. J gave up 7 bases and V 4 bases, and 2 bases lay outside the gene matches. Germline values: CDR1 LGHNA, CDR2 YNFKEQ. The CDR3 spans 13 residues. This chain's CDR3 is CASSPDRGLGYTF. DNA for the CDR3: TGTGCCAGCAGCCCGGACAGGGGGCTTGGCTACACCTTC.

This chain connects TRBV25-1 to TRBJ2-3; 11 nucleotides line up with TRBD2. Looked up from germline, CDR1 is MGHDK and CDR2 is SYGVNS. This CDR3 has 16 amino acids. Trimming removed 1 base from V and 4 bases from J; junction bases left unmatched: 4. The CDR3 loop reads CASSEFRLAGPDTQYF. CDR3 sequence (DNA): TGTGCCAGCAGTGAATTCCGACTAGCGGGGCCAGATACGCAGTATTTT. The full variable domain, completed using reference TRBV25-1 and TRBJ2-3, is EADIYQTPRYLVIGTGKKITLECSQTMGHDKMYWYQQDPGMELHLIHYSYGVNSTEKGDLSSESTVSRIRTEHFPLTLESARPSHTSQYLCASSEFRLAGPDTQYFGPGTRLTVL.